This T cell receptor (beta chain) came from a study of T cell changes during pregnancy in multiple sclerosis. In germline, CDR1 is KGHSH, CDR2 LQKENI. With 6 bases removed from V and 4 bases from J, the gap between germline ends came to 15 bases. The CDR3 extends over 14 amino acids. Profiling relied on immunoSEQ multiplex PCR, and the TCRdb table lists in-frame clones only, not all of them. The table includes approximately 41,000 clones, 94% detected once. The receptor was isolated from a female donor with multiple sclerosis, enrolled in a pregnancy study. The sequencing used CD4+ T cells from peripheral blood mononuclear cells, collected in the second trimester of pregnancy. The V call is TRBV18, the J call TRBJ2-5, with D possibly being TRBD2 (5 bases). For the CDR3, the DNA is TGTGCCAGCTCGTCTCTAGCATTATTAGAGACCCAGTACTTC. As protein: CASSSLALLETQYF.